The 20 T cell receptor beta chains reported below all come from one sample, sequenced in a study of blood T cell repertoires in COVID-19. The method was immunoSEQ multiplex PCR; TCRdb's version includes in-frame clones alone and lacks a portion of them. The data show 200,000 or so clones, with 65% to 85% seen just once and roughly 5% held by the top ten. Source material: peripheral blood. All receptors derive from a woman aged 25-40 years with acute or convalescent COVID-19.

The gene calls are TRBV30 and TRBJ2-5; 7 nucleotides match TRBD2. This CDR3 is 15 amino acids long. With V trimmed by 0 bases and J by 2 bases, 6 bases remained unmatched. From germline, CDR1 is GTSNPN and CDR2 SVGIG (reference sequence). The CDR3 region has the DNA TGTGCCTGGAGTGTGGGGGGGTCCTCTCAAGAGACCCAGTACTTC. This sequence encodes CAWSVGGSSQETQYF.

The rearrangement joins TRBV6-5 to TRBJ2-3; the D gene is possibly TRBD2 (5 bases). V lost 0 bases to trimming and J lost 8 bases, with 15 bases between them. This CDR3 is 15 amino acids long. Germline-derived CDR1 and CDR2 are MNHEY and SVGAGI. CDR3 amino acids: CASSYSTPGRGTQYF. Written as DNA, the CDR3 is TGTGCCAGCAGTTACTCGACGCCAGGTCGGGGTACGCAGTATTTT.

This clone was seen more than once but under ten times. This sequence joins TRBV18 and TRBJ1-1; D not resolved. The CDR3 totals 11 residues. Between the trimmed V and J ends, which lost 3 bases and 7 bases, there was a span of 6 bases. CDR1 is KGHSH and CDR2 is LQKENI in the germline V gene. The CDR3 DNA reads as TGTGCCAGCTCACCGCGAAGTGAAGCTTTCTTT. This codes for CASSPRSEAFF.

The chain is built from TRBV19 and TRBJ2-7; D is ambiguous. The germline CDR1 and CDR2 sequences are LNHDA and SQIVND (reference sequence). CDR3 size: 13 residues. Trimming left V 5 bases short and J 1 base short, with 9 bases between. The CDR3 sequence: CASSRQDSYEQYF. Here the CDR3 DNA reads TGTGCCAGTAGTCGTCAGGATTCCTACGAGCAGTACTTC.

V gene TRBV27 combines with J gene TRBJ2-2, with a possible D match to TRBD1 (6 bases). The CDR3 is 17 residues long. The germline V and J ends were trimmed by 3 bases and 5 bases, with 19 bases remaining between them. CDR1 is MNHEY and CDR2 is SMNVEV in the germline V gene (reference sequence). The CDR3 sequence: CASSLDSTWLGTGELFF. For the CDR3, the DNA is TGTGCCAGCAGTTTGGACAGTACATGGCTCGGAACCGGGGAGCTGTTTTTT.

The V gene is TRBV28, the J gene TRBJ1-4; 7 bases fit TRBD1. The germline gives CDR1 MDHEN, CDR2 SYDVKM. The V gene end was trimmed by 5 bases and the J gene end by 6 bases; junction bases not matched to a gene: 6. CDR3 size: 14 residues. CDR3 coding DNA: TGTGCCAGCAGTCAAGGGGGCAGGGATGAAAAACTGTTTTTT. This gives the protein CASSQGGRDEKLFF.

This clone was observed a single time. The chain employs TRBV30 and TRBJ2-3; possibly TRBD2 for D (6 bases). CDR1 is GTSNPN, CDR2 SVGIG, per germline (reference sequence). The length of the CDR3 is 17 residues. Trimming took off 0 bases at V and 0 bases at J, with 16 bases between the two ends. The CDR3 sequence is CAWSVDLGGASTDTQYF. CDR3 sequence (DNA): TGTGCCTGGAGTGTAGACCTTGGAGGGGCGAGCACAGATACGCAGTATTTT.

This sequence joins TRBV6-2 or TRBV6-3 and TRBJ2-7, with 7 bases fitting TRBD1. Germline assignment: CDR1 MNHEY and CDR2 SVGEGT. V was pared by 4 bases and J by 3 bases, with 3 bases of the junction left unmatched. This CDR3 region has 13 residues. The CDR3 spells CASSWDRDYEQYF. DNA for the CDR3: TGTGCCAGCAGTTGGGACAGAGACTACGAGCAGTACTTC.

This chain connects TRBV4-3 to TRBJ2-5; weak D call: TRBD1 (5 bases). Trimming removed 0 bases from V and 7 bases from J, with 18 bases in between. The CDR3 runs to 16 residues. Germline V CDR1 and CDR2: LGHNA, YSLEER. CDR3: CASSQDWPRDTGTQYF. CDR3 nucleotides: TGCGCCAGCAGCCAAGATTGGCCCAGAGACACAGGGACCCAGTACTTC.

With respect to this clone: The same CDR3 also results from other DNA sequences found in this sample. This CDR3 reads CASSLNEQFF. The CDR3 bases are TGTGCCAGCAGTCTCAATGAGCAGTTCTTC. The V call is TRBV12-3 or TRBV12-4, the J call TRBJ2-1; D call uncertain. The V end was cut by 5 bases, the J end by 6 bases, with 2 bases between. This CDR3 contains 10 residues.

The chain has TRBV7-2 and TRBJ2-3; 12 bases fit TRBD2. The V segment lost 4 bases and the J segment 0 bases; nucleotides outside the gene matches: 8. The CDR3 runs to 18 residues. CDR1 and CDR2 (germline): SGHTA, FQGNSA. This CDR3 is CASSSKRTSGASTDTQYF. In nucleotides, the CDR3 is TGTGCCAGCAGCTCCAAAAGGACTAGCGGGGCCAGCACAGATACGCAGTATTTT.

The chain links TRBV27 to TRBJ2-1, with 12 bases identical to TRBD2. In germline, CDR1 is MNHEY, CDR2 SMNVEV (reference sequence). V shed 4 bases, J shed 8 bases, and the junction held 15 bases outside the gene matches. This CDR3 comprises 18 residues. In DNA form, the CDR3 reads TGTGCCAGCAGTTCGCCCCATCTAGCGGGAGGGCCTGGCGATGAGCAGTTCTTC. Translation gives CASSSPHLAGGPGDEQFF.

This CDR3 reads CASSPRAGGLDEQFF. CDR3 nucleotide sequence: TGTGCCAGCAGCCCCCGAGCGGGAGGGCTCGATGAGCAGTTCTTC. The chain employs TRBV11-2 and TRBJ2-1, with TRBD2 matching 10 bases. The CDR3 length is 15 residues. The ends lost 5 bases at V and 8 bases at J; junction bases unmatched: 9. The germline V gene has CDR1 SGHAT and CDR2 FQNNGV.

The J gene is TRBJ1-1, the V gene TRBV28, with TRBD1 as a possible D gene (5 bases). V lost 8 bases, J lost 5 bases, and 12 bases lay in between. CDR3 length: 12 residues. In germline, CDR1 is MDHEN, CDR2 SYDVKM. For the CDR3, the DNA is TGTGCCAGCCGTGGGGGGATAACTGAAGCTTTCTTT. Translating gives CASRGGITEAFF.

The rearrangement links TRBV5-6 to TRBJ2-7; TRBD1 matches 10 bases. J was trimmed by 5 bases and V by 3 bases; bases with no gene match: 8. This CDR3 has 15 amino acids. In germline, CDR1 is SGHDT, CDR2 YYEEEE. The CDR3 protein is CASSSAGTGVHEQYF. CDR3 nucleotide sequence: TGTGCCAGCAGCTCTGCCGGGACAGGGGTTCACGAGCAGTACTTC.

This chain uses TRBV5-5 with TRBJ2-2; 7 bases agree with TRBD1. Germline trimming cut 2 bases from V and 1 base from J; bases unmatched to any gene: 2. Germline V lookup: CDR1 SGHKS, CDR2 YYEKEE (reference sequence). This CDR3 contains 15 residues. This CDR3 reads CASSFTGENTGELFF. CDR3 sequence (DNA): TGTGCCAGCAGCTTTACAGGGGAGAACACCGGGGAGCTGTTTTTT.

The DNA of the CDR3 is TGTGCCAGCAGTGTCCCGACAGGGCATAATGAAAAACTGTTTTTT. Protein sequence: CASSVPTGHNEKLFF. J is TRBJ1-4 and V is TRBV28; 7 nucleotides agree with TRBD1. Germline values: CDR1 MDHEN, CDR2 SYDVKM. The CDR3 is made up of 15 amino acids. After removal of 5 bases from V and 4 bases from J, the junction contained 7 bases not matched to a gene.

The rearrangement joins TRBV7-8 to TRBJ2-3; D perhaps matches TRBD1 (6 bases). Germline V gives CDR1 SGHVS, CDR2 FQNEAQ. CDR3 size: 14 residues. Trimming took off 5 bases at V and 1 base at J, with 10 bases between the two ends. The chain's CDR3 is CASSQNRGTDTQYF. The DNA of the CDR3 is TGTGCCAGCAGCCAGAACAGGGGCACAGATACGCAGTATTTT.

This chain uses TRBV18 with TRBJ2-5; 9 bases map to TRBD1. Germline CDR1 is KGHSH and CDR2 is LQKENI. The CDR3 is made up of 14 amino acids. Trimming removed 3 bases from V and 5 bases from J; junction bases left unmatched: 4. The CDR3 loop reads CASSPTGTGETQYF. As DNA, the CDR3 is TGTGCCAGCTCACCGACCGGGACAGGGGAGACCCAGTACTTC.

The genes are TRBV6-5 and TRBJ1-1, with 8 bases identical to TRBD1. CDR3 length: 14 residues. The germline V gene encodes CDR1 MNHEY and CDR2 SVGAGI. With V trimmed by 6 bases and J by 1 base, 4 bases remained unmatched. The CDR3 loop is CASRRTGTNTEAFF. CDR3 sequence (DNA): TGTGCCAGCAGGAGGACAGGGACGAACACTGAAGCTTTCTTT.